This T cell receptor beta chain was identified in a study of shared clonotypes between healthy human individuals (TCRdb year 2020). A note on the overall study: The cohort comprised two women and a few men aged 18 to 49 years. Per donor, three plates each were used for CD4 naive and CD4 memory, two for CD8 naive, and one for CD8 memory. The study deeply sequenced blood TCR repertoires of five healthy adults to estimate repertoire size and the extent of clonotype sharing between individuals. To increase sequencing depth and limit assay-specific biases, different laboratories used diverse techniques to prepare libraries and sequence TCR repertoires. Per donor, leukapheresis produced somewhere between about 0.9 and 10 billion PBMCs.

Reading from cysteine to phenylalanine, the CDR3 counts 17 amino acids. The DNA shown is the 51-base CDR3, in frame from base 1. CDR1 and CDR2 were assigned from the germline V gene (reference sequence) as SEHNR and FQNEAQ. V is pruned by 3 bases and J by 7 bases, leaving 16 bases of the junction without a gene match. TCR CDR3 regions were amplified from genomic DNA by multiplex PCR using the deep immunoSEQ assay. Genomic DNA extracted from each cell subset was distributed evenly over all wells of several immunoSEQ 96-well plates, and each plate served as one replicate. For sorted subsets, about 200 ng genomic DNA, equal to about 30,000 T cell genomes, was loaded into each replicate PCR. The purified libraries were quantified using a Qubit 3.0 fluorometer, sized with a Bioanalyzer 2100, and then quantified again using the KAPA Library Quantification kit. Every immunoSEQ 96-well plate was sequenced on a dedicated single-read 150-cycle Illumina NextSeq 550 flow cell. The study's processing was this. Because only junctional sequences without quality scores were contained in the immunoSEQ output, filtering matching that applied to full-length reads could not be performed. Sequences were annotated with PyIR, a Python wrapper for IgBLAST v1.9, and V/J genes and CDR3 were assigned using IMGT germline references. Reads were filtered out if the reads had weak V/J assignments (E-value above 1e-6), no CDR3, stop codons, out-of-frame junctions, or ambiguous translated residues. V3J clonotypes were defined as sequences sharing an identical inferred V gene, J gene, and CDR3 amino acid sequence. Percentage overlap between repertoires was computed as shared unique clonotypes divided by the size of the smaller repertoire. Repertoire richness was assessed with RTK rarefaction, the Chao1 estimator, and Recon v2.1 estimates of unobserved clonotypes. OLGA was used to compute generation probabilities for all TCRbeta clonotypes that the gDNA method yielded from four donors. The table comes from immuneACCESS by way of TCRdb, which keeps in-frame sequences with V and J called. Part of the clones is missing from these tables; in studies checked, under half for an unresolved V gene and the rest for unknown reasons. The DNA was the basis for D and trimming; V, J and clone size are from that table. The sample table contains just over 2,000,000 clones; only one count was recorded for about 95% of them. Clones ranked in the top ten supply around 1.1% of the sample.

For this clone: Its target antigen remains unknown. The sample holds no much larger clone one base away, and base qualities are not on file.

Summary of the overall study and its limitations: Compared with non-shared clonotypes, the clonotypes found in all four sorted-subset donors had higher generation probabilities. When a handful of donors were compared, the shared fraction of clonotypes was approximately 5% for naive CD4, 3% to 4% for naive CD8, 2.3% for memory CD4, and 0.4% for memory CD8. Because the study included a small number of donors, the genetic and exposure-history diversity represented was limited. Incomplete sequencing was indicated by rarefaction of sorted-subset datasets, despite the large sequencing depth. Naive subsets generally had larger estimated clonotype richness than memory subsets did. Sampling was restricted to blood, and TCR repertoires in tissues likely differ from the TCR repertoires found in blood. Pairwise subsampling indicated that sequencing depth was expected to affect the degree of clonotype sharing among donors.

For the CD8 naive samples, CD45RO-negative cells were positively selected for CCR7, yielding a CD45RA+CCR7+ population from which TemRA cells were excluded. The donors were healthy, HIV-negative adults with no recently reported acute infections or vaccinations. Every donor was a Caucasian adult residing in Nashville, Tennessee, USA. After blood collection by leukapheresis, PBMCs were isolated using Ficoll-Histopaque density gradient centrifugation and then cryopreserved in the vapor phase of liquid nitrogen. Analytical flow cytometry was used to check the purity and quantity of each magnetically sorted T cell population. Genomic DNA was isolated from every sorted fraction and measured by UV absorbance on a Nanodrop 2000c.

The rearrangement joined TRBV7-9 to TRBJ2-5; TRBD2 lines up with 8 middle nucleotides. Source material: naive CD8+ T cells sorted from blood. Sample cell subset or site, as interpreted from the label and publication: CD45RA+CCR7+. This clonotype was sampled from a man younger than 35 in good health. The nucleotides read TGTGCCAGCAGCTTGGGTACTAGCGGAGGCCTCGACGCGACCCAGTACTTC. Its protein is CASSLGTSGGLDATQYF.